Listed below are T cell receptor beta chains from one sample, sequenced in a study of blood T cells in healthy people across ages. TCRdb reprocessed the 5' RACE reads via MiXCR and lists one record per CDR3 protein. This table holds under 750,000 distinct CDR3 sequences, 40% to 55% found once. The sequenced sample consisted of blood. These receptors were obtained from a man at least 80 years old in good health. CDR3s include the opening cysteine and the closing phenylalanine or tryptophan. The D gene is left open where the match is weak. A clone size is listed for some rows: how often the clone was seen (once, few, many), or a class if it is expanded.

CASSPETFYGYTF TGTGCCAGCAGCCCAGAGACCTTCTATGGCTACACCTTC TRBJ1-2 TRBV3-1 few -
CSVTGTGAYEQYF TGCAGCGTCACAGGTACAGGGGCCTACGAGCAGTACTTC TRBJ2-7 TRBV29-1 many TRBD1
CASRQGSSYNEQFF TGTGCCAGCAGACAGGGAAGCTCCTACAATGAGCAGTTCTTC TRBJ2-1 TRBV6-2/TRBV6-3 - -
CASSRSDNEQFF TGCGCCAGCAGCCGATCAGACAATGAGCAGTTCTTC TRBJ2-1 TRBV4-3 - -
CASSYISLAGVNYEQYF TGTGCCAGCAGTTATATCTCACTAGCGGGAGTAAACTACGAGCAGTACTTC TRBJ2-7 TRBV6-2/TRBV6-3 - TRBD2
CASSCTGGPPYEQYF TGTGCCAGCAGCTGCACGGGAGGGCCTCCCTACGAGCAGTACTTC TRBJ2-7 TRBV6-5 - TRBD2
CASSLSDSLSYEQYF TGTGCCAGCAGTTTGTCGGACTCGCTCTCCTACGAGCAGTACTTC TRBJ2-7 TRBV27 - -
CATSTQTGLNTEAFF TGTGCCACCAGCACCCAGACAGGGTTGAACACTGAAGCTTTCTTT TRBJ1-1 TRBV15 - TRBD1
CASSLVRQGGTEAFF TGTGCCAGCAGCTTAGTCAGGCAGGGCGGAACTGAAGCTTTCTTT TRBJ1-1 TRBV7-2 - -
CASSHGKGRTQYF TGTGCCAGCAGCCACGGCAAGGGCCGTACGCAGTATTTT TRBJ2-3 TRBV3-1 - -
CAISESATGYTDTQYF TGTGCCATCAGTGAGTCGGCGACAGGGTACACAGATACGCAGTATTTT TRBJ2-3 TRBV10-3 few TRBD1
CASNDGTYDPCWYF TGTGCCAGCAACGACGGGACATACGATCCCTGTTGGTACTTC TRBJ2-7 TRBV6-6 few -
CAISATGNYGYTF TGTGCCATCAGTGCAACAGGGAACTATGGCTACACCTTC TRBJ1-2 TRBV10-3 - -
CASSSSGGRIEQFF TGTGCCAGCAGCTCTAGCGGGGGAAGGATTGAGCAGTTCTTC TRBJ2-1 TRBV2 - TRBD2
CASSGPVAGGLDEQFF TGTGCCAGCAGCGGCCCAGTGGCGGGAGGGCTGGATGAGCAGTTCTTC TRBJ2-1 TRBV9 - TRBD2
CASSFEDRGGYGYTF TGTGCCAGCAGCTTTGAAGACAGGGGCGGCTATGGCTACACCTTC TRBJ1-2 TRBV5-6 - TRBD1
CASSLAMGSAYEWQYF TGTGCCAGCAGCTTAGCAATGGGGAGCGCCTACGAGTGGCAGTACTTC TRBJ2-5 TRBV7-9 - -
CASSSRVEGSPLHF TGTGCCAGCAGTAGCAGGGTAGAAGGGTCACCCCTCCACTTT TRBJ1-6 TRBV12-3/TRBV12-4 - -
CASILTGAVGRQFF TGTGCCAGCATCCTGACAGGGGCAGTGGGGAGGCAGTTCTTC TRBJ2-1 TRBV7-2 - TRBD1
CASTPGGAGDYNEQFF TGTGCCAGCACCCCCGGGGGAGCGGGAGACTACAATGAGCAGTTCTTC TRBJ2-1 TRBV9 many TRBD2
CASSPLTEVRTSGRNEQFF TGCGCCAGCAGTCCCCTGACGGAGGTTCGGACTAGCGGGAGGAATGAGCAGTTCTTC TRBJ2-1 TRBV23-1 - TRBD2
CASSLDGRVSTDTQYF TGCGCCAGCAGCTTGGATGGCAGGGTCAGCACAGATACGCAGTATTTT TRBJ2-3 TRBV5-1 few -
CSVGSGDTEAFF TGCAGCGTCGGCAGCGGGGACACTGAAGCTTTCTTT TRBJ1-1 TRBV29-1 few -
CSASRGTGDTRYF TGCAGTGCTAGCCGGGGAACGGGTGATACGCGGTATTTT TRBJ2-3 TRBV20-1 - -
CSASRDQGDEQYF TGCAGTGCTTCCCGGGACCAGGGCGATGAGCAGTACTTC TRBJ2-5 TRBV20-1 - -
CASSYRRTSSKETQYF TGTGCCAGCAGTTACCGAAGGACTAGCAGCAAAGAGACCCAGTACTTC TRBJ2-5 TRBV6-6 many TRBD2
CASSSWGNTDTQYF TGTGCCAGCAGTTCGTGGGGGAACACAGATACGCAGTATTTT TRBJ2-3 TRBV6-6 few -
CASSLGVGRGRAGANVLTF TGTGCCAGCAGCTTAGGGGTGGGCAGGGGGCGTGCTGGGGCCAACGTCCTGACTTTC TRBJ2-6 TRBV7-2 - TRBD1
CASSDSSGRTYEQYF TGTGCCAGCAGTGACTCAAGCGGGAGGACCTACGAGCAGTACTTC TRBJ2-7 TRBV6-5 many TRBD2
CASSLAVSRGDTQYF TGTGCCAGCAGCTTAGCGGTCTCAAGAGGGGATACGCAGTATTTT TRBJ2-3 TRBV7-2 - -
CASSSALAVSYNEQYF TGTGCCAGCAGTTCTGCACTAGCGGTCTCCTACAATGAGCAGTACTTC TRBJ2-7 TRBV6-5 many TRBD2
CASSDGHGYEQYF TGTGCCAGCAGTGACGGGCACGGCTACGAGCAGTACTTC TRBJ2-7 TRBV6-6 many -